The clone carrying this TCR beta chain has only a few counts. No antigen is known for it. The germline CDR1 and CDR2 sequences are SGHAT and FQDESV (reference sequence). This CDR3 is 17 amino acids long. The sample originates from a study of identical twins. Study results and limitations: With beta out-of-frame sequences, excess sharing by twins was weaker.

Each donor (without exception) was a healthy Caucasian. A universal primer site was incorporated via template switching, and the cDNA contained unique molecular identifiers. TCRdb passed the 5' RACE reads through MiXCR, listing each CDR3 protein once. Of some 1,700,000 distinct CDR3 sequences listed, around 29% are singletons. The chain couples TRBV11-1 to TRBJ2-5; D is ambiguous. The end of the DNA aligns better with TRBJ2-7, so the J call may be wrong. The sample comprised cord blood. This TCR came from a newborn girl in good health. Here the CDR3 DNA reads TGTGCCAGCAGCTTATATTCATCGGAGCGTTCCGCCTACGAGCAGTACTTC. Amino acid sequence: CASSLYSSERSAYEQYF.